One and the same sample provided the 9 T cell receptor beta chains below, sequenced in a study of blood T cell repertoires in COVID-19. Sequencing was performed with immunoSEQ multiplex PCR; in TCRdb, only in-frame clones are kept and a portion is missing. The sample includes 250,000 or so clones, 65% to 90% of them seen just once. Sample: PBMCs or T cells enriched from blood (not recorded which). These receptors originate from a man in his forties who had recovered from COVID-19.

This chain links TRBV7-9 with TRBJ1-1; D uncertain. The length of the CDR3 is 13 residues. Trimming took off 4 bases at V and 1 base at J, with 7 bases between the two ends. CDR1 and CDR2 (germline): SEHNR, FQNEAQ (reference sequence). CDR3 residues: CASSSDWNTEAFF. The CDR3 nucleotides read TGTGCCAGCAGCTCGGACTGGAACACTGAAGCTTTCTTT. The entire variable domain, with the rest obtained from reference TRBV7-9 and TRBJ1-1, is as follows: DTGVSQNPRHKITKRGQNVTFRCDPISEHNRLYWYRQTLGQGPEFLTYFQNEAQLEKSRLLSDRFSAERPKGSFSTLEIQRTEQGDSAMYLCASSSDWNTEAFFGQGTRLTVV.

The genes are TRBV7-2 and TRBJ2-7; TRBD2 aligns across 9 bases. V was pared by 3 bases and J by 1 base, with 1 base of the junction left unmatched. Germline V gene lookup returns CDR1 SGHTA and CDR2 FQGNSA. This CDR3 spans 14 amino acids. CDR3 in amino acids: CASSFSGGSYEQYF. CDR3 DNA: TGTGCCAGCAGCTTTAGCGGGGGATCCTACGAGCAGTACTTC.

The chain uses TRBV27 and TRBJ1-1, with 7 bases matching TRBD1. The CDR3 has 12 residues. V lost 6 bases to trimming and J lost 9 bases; unmatched junction nucleotides: 7. CDR1 is MNHEY, CDR2 SMNVEV, per germline (reference sequence). In DNA form, the CDR3 reads TGTGCCAGCAGCCAAGGGGGCCTGCAAGCTTTCTTT. Translating it yields CASSQGGLQAFF.

The gene calls are TRBV28 and TRBJ2-7; D is unclear. Germline-derived CDR1 and CDR2 are MDHEN and SYDVKM. This CDR3 comprises 13 residues. V was trimmed by 3 bases and J by 2 bases, leaving 8 bases between them. The CDR3 spells CASSFYFAYEQYF. CDR3 bases: TGTGCCAGCAGTTTTTATTTTGCCTACGAGCAGTACTTC. The full variable domain, in which reference TRBV28 and TRBJ2-7 provide the parts outside the CDR3, is DVKVTQSSRYLVKRTGEKVFLECVQDMDHENMFWYRQDPGLGLRLIYFSYDVKMKEKGDIPEGYSVSREKKERFSLILESASTNQTSMYLCASSFYFAYEQYFGPGTRLTVT.

The rearrangement uses TRBV19 and TRBJ1-1, with TRBD1 as a possible D gene (5 bases). There are 19 residues in the CDR3. Germline V gives CDR1 LNHDA, CDR2 SQIVND (reference sequence). V was clipped by 6 bases and J by 0 bases, with 26 bases between them. This chain's CDR3 is CASRSRGGYPLILNTEAFF. The CDR3 bases are TGTGCCAGTAGATCCCGGGGGGGGTACCCCCTAATACTGAACACTGAAGCTTTCTTT.

V usage is TRBV5-6 and J usage is TRBJ2-6, with 9 positions matching TRBD1. The V gene end was trimmed by 3 bases and the J gene end by 3 bases; junction bases not matched to a gene: 7. The CDR3 consists of 17 residues. The germline gives CDR1 SGHDT, CDR2 YYEEEE. CDR3 coding DNA: TGTGCCAGCAGCTCCCCGGGACAGGGCGGTGGGGCCAACGTCCTGACTTTC. This gives the protein CASSSPGQGGGANVLTF.

This chain links TRBV7-2 with TRBJ2-2, with D maybe TRBD2 (6 bases). V lost 7 bases and J 1 base, leaving 16 bases between the germline ends. The V gene's germline CDR1 is SGHTA and CDR2 FQGNSA. This CDR3 has 16 residues. The chain's CDR3 is CASKLTGTGNTGELFF. In nucleotides, the CDR3 is TGTGCCAGCAAACTGACCGGGACTGGGAACACCGGGGAGCTGTTTTTT. Variable domain in full (rest from reference TRBV7-2 and TRBJ2-2): GAGVSQSPSNKVTEKGKDVELRCDPISGHTALYWYRQSLGQGLEFLIYFQGNSAPDKSGLPSDRFSAERTGGSVSTLTIQRTQQEDSAVYLCASKLTGTGNTGELFFGEGSRLTVL.

This rearrangement joins TRBV7-3 to TRBJ2-2; no clear D. In germline, CDR1 is SGHTA, CDR2 FQGTGA. The CDR3 spans 15 residues. V lost 0 bases, J lost 0 bases, and 5 bases lay in between. The CDR3: CASSLTQANTGELFF. For the CDR3, the DNA is TGTGCCAGCAGCTTAACCCAGGCGAACACCGGGGAGCTGTTTTTT.

The chain recombines TRBV5-1 with TRBJ2-3; 9 bases fit TRBD1. CDR3 length: 15 residues. The germline gives CDR1 SGHRS, CDR2 YFSETQ. Losses at the gene ends were 2 bases for V and 1 base for J; bases not matched to a gene: 2. In DNA form, the CDR3 reads TGCGCCAGCAGCTTAAGACAGGGGGGCACAGATACGCAGTATTTT. It is translated as CASSLRQGGTDTQYF.